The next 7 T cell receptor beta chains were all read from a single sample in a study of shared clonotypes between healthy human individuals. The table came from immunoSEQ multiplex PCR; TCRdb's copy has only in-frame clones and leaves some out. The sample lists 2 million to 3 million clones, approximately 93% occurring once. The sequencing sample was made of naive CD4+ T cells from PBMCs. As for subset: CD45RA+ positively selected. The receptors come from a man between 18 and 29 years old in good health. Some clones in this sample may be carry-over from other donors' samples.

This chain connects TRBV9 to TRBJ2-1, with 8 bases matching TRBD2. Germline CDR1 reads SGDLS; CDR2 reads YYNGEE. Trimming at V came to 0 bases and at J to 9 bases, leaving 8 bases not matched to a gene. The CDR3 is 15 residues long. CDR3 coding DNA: TGTGCCAGCAGCGTAGCTACTGGACTAGCTAGTGAGCAGTTCTTC. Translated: CASSVATGLASEQFF.

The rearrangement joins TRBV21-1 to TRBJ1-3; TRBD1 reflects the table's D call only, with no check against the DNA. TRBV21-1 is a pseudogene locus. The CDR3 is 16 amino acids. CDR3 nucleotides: TGTGCCAGCAGTAACCGGACAGGAAGATTGGGAAACACCATATATTTT. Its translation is CASSNRTGRLGNTIYF.

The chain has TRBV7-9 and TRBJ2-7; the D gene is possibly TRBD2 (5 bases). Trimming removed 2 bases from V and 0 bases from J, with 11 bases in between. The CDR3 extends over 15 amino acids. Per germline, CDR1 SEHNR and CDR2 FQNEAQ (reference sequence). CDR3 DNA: TGTGCCAGCAGCTTACAAGCGGTCGGCTCCTACGAGCAGTACTTC. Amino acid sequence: CASSLQAVGSYEQYF.

The CDR3: CASSRMSGTEAFF. The CDR3 bases are TGTGCCAGCAGCCGGATGTCGGGCACTGAAGCTTTCTTT. V is TRBV14 and J is TRBJ1-1, with D unresolved. The CDR3 is 13 amino acids. Per the germline V gene, CDR1 is SGHDN and CDR2 is FVKESK. V lost 4 bases and J 4 bases, leaving 10 bases between the germline ends.

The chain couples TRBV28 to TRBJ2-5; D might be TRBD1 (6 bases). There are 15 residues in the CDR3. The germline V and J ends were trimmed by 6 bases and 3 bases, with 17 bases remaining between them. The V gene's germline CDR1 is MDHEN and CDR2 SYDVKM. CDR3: CASRGADKGKETQYF. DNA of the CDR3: TGTGCCAGCAGGGGGGCCGACAAGGGGAAAGAGACCCAGTACTTC.

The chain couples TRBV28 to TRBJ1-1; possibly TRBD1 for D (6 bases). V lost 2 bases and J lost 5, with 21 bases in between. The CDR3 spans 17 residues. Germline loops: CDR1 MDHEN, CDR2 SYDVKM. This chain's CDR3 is CASSLGGVGRGLTEAFF. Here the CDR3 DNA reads TGTGCCAGCAGTTTAGGAGGGGTCGGCAGGGGATTAACTGAAGCTTTCTTT.

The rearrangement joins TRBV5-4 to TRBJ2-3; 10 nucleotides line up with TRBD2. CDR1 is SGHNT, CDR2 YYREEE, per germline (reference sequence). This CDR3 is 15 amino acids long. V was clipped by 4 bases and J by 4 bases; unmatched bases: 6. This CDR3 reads CASSPTSGLPDTQYF. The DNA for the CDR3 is TGTGCCAGCAGCCCGACTAGCGGGTTGCCAGATACGCAGTATTTT.